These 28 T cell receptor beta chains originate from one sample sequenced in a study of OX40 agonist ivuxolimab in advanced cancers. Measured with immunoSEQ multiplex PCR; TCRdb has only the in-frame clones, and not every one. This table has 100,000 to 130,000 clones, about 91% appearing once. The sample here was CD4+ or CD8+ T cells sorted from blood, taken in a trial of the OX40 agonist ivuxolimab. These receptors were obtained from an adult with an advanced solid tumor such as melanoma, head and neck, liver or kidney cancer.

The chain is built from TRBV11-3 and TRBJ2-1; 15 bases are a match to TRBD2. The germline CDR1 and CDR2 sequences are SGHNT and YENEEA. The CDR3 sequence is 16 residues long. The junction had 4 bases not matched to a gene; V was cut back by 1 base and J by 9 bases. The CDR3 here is CASSLGGTSGRTEQFF. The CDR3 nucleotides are TGTGCCAGCAGCTTAGGCGGGACTAGCGGGAGGACTGAGCAGTTCTTC.

The CDR3 spells CASSSGTIGYEQYF. The CDR3 DNA sequence: TGTGCCAGCAGCTCCGGGACTATTGGGTACGAGCAGTACTTC. The J gene is TRBJ2-7, the V gene TRBV5-4; TRBD2 matches at 7 bases. Trimming removed 3 bases from V and 4 bases from J; junction bases left unmatched: 7. Germline-derived CDR1 and CDR2 are SGHNT and YYREEE (reference sequence). CDR3 length: 14 residues.

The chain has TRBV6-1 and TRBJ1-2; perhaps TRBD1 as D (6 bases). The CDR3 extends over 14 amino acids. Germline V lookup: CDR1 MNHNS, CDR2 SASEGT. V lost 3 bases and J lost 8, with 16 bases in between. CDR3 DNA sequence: TGTGCCAGCAGTGAGACGGGGGCGCGAGACGGCTACACCTTC. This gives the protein CASSETGARDGYTF.

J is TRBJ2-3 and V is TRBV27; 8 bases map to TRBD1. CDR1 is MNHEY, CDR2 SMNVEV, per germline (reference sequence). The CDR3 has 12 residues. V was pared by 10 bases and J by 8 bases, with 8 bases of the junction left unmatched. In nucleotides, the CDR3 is TGTGCCACCATGGACAGGGTTGGTACGCAGTATTTT. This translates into CATMDRVGTQYF.

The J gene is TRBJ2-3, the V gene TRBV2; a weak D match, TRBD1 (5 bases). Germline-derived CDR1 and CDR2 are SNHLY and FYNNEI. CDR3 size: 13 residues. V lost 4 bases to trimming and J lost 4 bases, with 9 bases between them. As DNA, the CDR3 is TGTGCCAGCAGTGCCCAGGGTCCAGATACGCAGTATTTT. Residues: CASSAQGPDTQYF.

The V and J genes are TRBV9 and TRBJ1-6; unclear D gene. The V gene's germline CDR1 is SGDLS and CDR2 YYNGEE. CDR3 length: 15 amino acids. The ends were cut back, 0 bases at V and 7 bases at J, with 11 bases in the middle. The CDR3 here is CASSVGRAGNSPLHF. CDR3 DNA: TGTGCCAGCAGCGTAGGGAGGGCCGGAAATTCACCCCTCCACTTT.

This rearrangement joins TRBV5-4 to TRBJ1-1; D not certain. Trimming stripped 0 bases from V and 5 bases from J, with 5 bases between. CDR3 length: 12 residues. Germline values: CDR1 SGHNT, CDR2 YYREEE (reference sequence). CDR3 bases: TGTGCCAGCAGCTTGGAATTGACTGAAGCTTTCTTT. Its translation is CASSLELTEAFF.

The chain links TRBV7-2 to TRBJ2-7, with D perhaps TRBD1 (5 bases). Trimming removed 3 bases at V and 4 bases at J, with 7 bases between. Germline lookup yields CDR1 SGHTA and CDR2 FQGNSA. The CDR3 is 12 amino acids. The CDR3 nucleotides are TGTGCCAGCAGCTTCCAGGGTTACGAGCAGTACTTC. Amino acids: CASSFQGYEQYF.

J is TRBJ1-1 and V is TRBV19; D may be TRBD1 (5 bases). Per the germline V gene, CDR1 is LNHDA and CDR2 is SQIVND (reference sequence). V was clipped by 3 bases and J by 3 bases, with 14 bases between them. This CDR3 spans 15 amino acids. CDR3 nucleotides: TGTGCCAGTAGTATCTTGGCCCCGGGGGACACTGAAGCTTTCTTT. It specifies CASSILAPGDTEAFF.

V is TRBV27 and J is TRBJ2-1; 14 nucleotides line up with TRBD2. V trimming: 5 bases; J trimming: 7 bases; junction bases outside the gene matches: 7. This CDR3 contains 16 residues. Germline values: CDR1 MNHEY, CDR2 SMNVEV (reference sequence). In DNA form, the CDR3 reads TGTGCCAGCAGTGCCCGGACTAGCGGGAGGACTAATGAGCAGTTCTTC. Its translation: CASSARTSGRTNEQFF.

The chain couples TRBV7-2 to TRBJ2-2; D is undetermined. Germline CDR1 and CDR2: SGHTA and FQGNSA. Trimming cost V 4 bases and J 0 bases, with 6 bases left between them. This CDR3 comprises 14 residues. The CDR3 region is CASSSGANTGELFF. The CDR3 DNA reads TGTGCCAGCAGCTCGGGTGCGAACACCGGGGAGCTGTTTTTT.

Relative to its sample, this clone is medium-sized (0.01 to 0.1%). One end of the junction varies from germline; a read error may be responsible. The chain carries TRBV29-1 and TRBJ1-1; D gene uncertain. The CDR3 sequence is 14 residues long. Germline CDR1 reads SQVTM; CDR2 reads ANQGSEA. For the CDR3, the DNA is TGCAGCGTCGAAGCCATGAGCGGAGTGACTGAAGCTTTCTTT. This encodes CSVEAMSGVTEAFF.

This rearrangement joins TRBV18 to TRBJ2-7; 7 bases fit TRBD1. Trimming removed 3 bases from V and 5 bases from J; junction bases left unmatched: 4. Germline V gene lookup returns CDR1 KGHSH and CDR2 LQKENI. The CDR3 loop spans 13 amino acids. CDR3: CASSPTQGNEQYF. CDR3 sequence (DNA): TGTGCCAGCTCACCGACACAGGGGAACGAGCAGTACTTC.

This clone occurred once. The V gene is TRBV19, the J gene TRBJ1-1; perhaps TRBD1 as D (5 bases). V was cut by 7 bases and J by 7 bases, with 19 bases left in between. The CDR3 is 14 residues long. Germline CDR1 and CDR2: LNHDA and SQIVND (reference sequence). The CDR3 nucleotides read TGTGCCAGTATGGGGCAGGTTTATGATGGTGAAGCTTTCTTT. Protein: CASMGQVYDGEAFF.

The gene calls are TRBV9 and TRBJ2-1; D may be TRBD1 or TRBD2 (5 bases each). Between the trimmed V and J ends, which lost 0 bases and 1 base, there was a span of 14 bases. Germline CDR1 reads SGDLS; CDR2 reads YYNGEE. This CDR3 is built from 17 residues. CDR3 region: CASSVALGEWSYNEQFF. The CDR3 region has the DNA TGTGCCAGCAGCGTAGCTTTGGGGGAGTGGTCCTACAATGAGCAGTTCTTC. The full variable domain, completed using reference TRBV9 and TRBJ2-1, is DSGVTQTPKHLITATGQRVTLRCSPRSGDLSVYWYQQSLDQGLQFLIQYYNGEERAKGNILERFSAQQFPDLHSELNLSSLELGDSALYFCASSVALGEWSYNEQFFGPGTRLTVL.

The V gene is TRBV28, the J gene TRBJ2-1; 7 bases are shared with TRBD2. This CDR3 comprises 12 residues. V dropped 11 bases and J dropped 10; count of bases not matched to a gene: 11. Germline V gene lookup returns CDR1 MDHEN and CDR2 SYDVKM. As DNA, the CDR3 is TGTGCCTCGGGAGGCGGGCATAAGGAGCAGTTCTTC. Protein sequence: CASGGGHKEQFF.

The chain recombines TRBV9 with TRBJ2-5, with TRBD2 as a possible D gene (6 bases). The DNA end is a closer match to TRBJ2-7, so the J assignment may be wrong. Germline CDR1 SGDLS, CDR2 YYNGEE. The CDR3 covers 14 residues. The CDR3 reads CASSGDSLSYEQYF. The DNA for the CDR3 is TGTGCCAGCAGCGGGGACTCACTCTCCTACGAGCAGTACTTC.

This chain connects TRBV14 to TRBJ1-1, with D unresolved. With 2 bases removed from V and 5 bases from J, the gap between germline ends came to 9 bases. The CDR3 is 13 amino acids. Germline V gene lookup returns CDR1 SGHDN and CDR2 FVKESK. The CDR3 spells CASSQRWGTEAFF. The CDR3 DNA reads TGTGCCAGCAGCCAACGTTGGGGTACTGAAGCTTTCTTT.

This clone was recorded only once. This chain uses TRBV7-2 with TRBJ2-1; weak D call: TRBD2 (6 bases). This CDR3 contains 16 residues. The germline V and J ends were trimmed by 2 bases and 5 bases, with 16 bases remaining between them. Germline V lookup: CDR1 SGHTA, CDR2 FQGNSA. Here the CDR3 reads CASSLLRTTLDNEQFF. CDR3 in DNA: TGTGCCAGCAGCTTATTGAGGACTACCCTAGACAATGAGCAGTTCTTC.

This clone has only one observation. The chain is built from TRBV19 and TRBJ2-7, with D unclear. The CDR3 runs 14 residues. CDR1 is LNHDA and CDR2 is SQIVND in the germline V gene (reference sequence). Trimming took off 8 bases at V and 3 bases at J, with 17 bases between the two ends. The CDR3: CASPRLGKNYEQYF. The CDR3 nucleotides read TGTGCCAGTCCTCGACTGGGAAAGAACTACGAGCAGTACTTC.

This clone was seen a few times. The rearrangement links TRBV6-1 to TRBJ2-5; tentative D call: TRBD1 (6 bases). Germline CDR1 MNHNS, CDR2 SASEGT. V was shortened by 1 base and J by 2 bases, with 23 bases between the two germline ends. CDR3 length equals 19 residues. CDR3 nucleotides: TGTGCCAGCAGTGAAGAAGGGGGTAGCCGACCCATCTTACAAGAGACCCAGTACTTC. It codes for CASSEEGGSRPILQETQYF.

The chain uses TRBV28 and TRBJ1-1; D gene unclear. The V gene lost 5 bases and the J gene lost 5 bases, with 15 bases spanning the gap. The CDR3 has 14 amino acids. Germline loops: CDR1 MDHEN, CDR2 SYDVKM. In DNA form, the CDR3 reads TGTGCCAGCAGTGTGACGTCTGGTCTAACTGAAGCTTTCTTT. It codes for CASSVTSGLTEAFF.

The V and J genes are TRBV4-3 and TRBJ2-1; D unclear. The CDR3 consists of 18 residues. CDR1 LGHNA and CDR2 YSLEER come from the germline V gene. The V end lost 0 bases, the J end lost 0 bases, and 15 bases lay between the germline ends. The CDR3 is CASSQDVWKWGSYNEQFF. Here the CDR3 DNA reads TGCGCCAGCAGCCAAGACGTTTGGAAGTGGGGCTCCTACAATGAGCAGTTCTTC.

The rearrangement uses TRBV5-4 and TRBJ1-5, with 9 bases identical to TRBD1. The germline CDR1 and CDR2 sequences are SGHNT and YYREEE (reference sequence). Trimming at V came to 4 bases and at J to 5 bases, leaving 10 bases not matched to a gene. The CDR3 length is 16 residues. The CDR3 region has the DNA TGTGCCAGCAGCCAGCGCGGGACAGGGATAGATCAGCCCCAGCATTTT. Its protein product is CASSQRGTGIDQPQHF.

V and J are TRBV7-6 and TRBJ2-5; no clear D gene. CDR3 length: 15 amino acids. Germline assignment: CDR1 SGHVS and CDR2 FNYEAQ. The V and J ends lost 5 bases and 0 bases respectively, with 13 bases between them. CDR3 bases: TGTGCCAGCAGCCGCCAAACACTTAACCAAGAGACCCAGTACTTC. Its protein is CASSRQTLNQETQYF.

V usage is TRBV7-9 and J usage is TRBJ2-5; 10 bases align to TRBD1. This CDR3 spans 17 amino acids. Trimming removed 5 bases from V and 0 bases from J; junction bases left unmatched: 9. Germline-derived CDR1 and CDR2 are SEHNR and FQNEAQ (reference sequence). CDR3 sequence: CASSIPLTGGHQETQYF. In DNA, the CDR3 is TGTGCCAGCAGCATACCTTTGACAGGGGGCCACCAAGAGACCCAGTACTTC.

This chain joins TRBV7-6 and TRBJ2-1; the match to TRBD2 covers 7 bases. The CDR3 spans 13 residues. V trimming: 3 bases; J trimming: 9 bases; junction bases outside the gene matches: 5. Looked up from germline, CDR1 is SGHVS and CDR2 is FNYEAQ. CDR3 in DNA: TGTGCCAGCAGCTTTGAGCGGGATATTGAGCAGTTCTTC. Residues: CASSFERDIEQFF. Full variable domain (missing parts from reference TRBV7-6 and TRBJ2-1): GAGVSQSPRYKVTKRGQDVALRCDPISGHVSLYWYRQALGQGPEFLTYFNYEAQQDKSGLPNDRFSAERPEGSISTLTIQRTEQRDSAMYRCASSFERDIEQFFGPGTRLTVL.

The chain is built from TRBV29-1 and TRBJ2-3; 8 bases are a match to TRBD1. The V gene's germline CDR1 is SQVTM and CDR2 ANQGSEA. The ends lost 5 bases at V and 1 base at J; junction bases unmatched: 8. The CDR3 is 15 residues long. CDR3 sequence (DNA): TGCAGCGTTTCAAGTCCGGGACAGGGCACAGATACGCAGTATTTT. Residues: CSVSSPGQGTDTQYF.